A single sample is the source of the 3 T cell receptor beta chains below, sequenced in a study of human T cells and chemical hapten exposure. TCRdb passed the RACE reads through MiXCR, listing each CDR3 protein once. The repertoire holds some 53,000 distinct CDR3 sequences, with 9.5% to 12% as singletons. Specified time point: patch test 1, 2 weeks after DPC sensitization. Treatment specified: therapeutic diphenylcyclopropenone sensitization with weekly scalp DPC. RNA extraction used unfractionated whole blood as the source of total RNA. Sequences were derived from whole blood, sampled in connection with sensitization to the hapten diphenylcyclopropenone (DPC). These receptors all stem from a woman aged 40 to 50 with alopecia areata. Some clones in this sample may be carry-over from other donors' samples.

This clonotype occurred many times. The gene calls are TRBV5-1 and TRBJ1-4, with D unresolved. V was clipped by 0 bases and J by 0 bases, with 9 bases between them. Germline V CDR1 and CDR2: SGHRS, YFSETQ. This CDR3 region has 16 residues. DNA of the CDR3: TGCGCCAGCAGCTTGGGGTCAGGAACAACTAATGAAAAACTGTTTTTT. Amino acid sequence: CASSLGSGTTNEKLFF.

This chain connects TRBV28 to TRBJ2-7, with D maybe TRBD2 (6 bases). V was cut by 10 bases and J by 6 bases, with 16 bases left in between. CDR1 and CDR2 from the germline V gene are MDHEN and SYDVKM. The CDR3 is 12 residues long. Here the CDR3 reads CATLRAGSEQYF. The CDR3 DNA reads as TGTGCCACCCTCCGGGCCGGGAGCGAGCAGTACTTC.

This clonotype was observed many times. The chain recombines TRBV13 with TRBJ2-3, with 10 bases identical to TRBD2. The V segment lost 5 bases and the J segment 0 bases; nucleotides outside the gene matches: 11. CDR1 and CDR2 from the germline V gene are PRHDT and FYEKMQ (reference sequence). The CDR3 has 18 amino acids. The CDR3 coding sequence is TGTGCCAGCAGCCTCGTAGCGGGGGGAGTAGCTAGCACAGATACGCAGTATTTT. It specifies CASSLVAGGVASTDTQYF.